The 25 T cell receptor beta chains reported below all come from one sample, sequenced in a study of T cell responses to AZD1222 COVID-19 vaccine (dated by TCRdb to the early 2020s). Library preparation employed the immunoSEQ multiplex PCR assay. In its TCRdb copy, this immuneACCESS table keeps in-frame sequences only and misses some clones. Where compared with another copy, unresolved V genes explain less than half of these, and the others have no known cause. This sample is represented by roughly 78,000 clones; 80% to 85% of them were singletons. Clones ranked in the top ten supply 2.9% of the sample. The time point tag for this specimen amounts to: baseline before first vaccination. The sequenced sample was peripheral blood, obtained on day 0 of AZD1222 vaccination. Source of these receptors: an adult in good health.

This clone turned up a few times. V gene TRBV11-2 combines with J gene TRBJ1-5, with 10 bases that match TRBD1. Germline-derived CDR1 and CDR2 are SGHAT and FQNNGV. With 5 bases clipped from V and 7 bases from J, the junction kept 5 bases outside the gene matches. The CDR3 is 14 residues long. DNA for the CDR3: TGTGCCAGCAGCCAGGACAGGGGGGGACAGCCCCAGCATTTT. This gives the protein CASSQDRGGQPQHF.

The chain carries TRBV7-3 and TRBJ2-2, with D maybe TRBD1 (5 bases). The CDR3 spans 14 residues. Looked up from germline, CDR1 is SGHTA and CDR2 is FQGTGA. Trimming removed 5 bases at V and 2 bases at J, with 9 bases between. For the CDR3, the DNA is TGTGCCAGCAGCGCAGGGCTAAACACCGGGGAGCTGTTTTTT. It is translated as CASSAGLNTGELFF.

This clone was picked up one time. The rearrangement joins TRBV30 to TRBJ1-2; no clear D gene. With 0 bases removed from V and 2 bases from J, the gap between germline ends came to 16 bases. CDR3 length: 16 amino acids. Germline-derived CDR1 and CDR2 are GTSNPN and SVGIG (reference sequence). The CDR3 sequence is CAWSVLSGRLNYGYTF. CDR3 DNA: TGTGCCTGGAGTGTACTTTCTGGGCGCCTAAACTATGGCTACACCTTC.

This clone was observed a few times. This chain uses TRBV12-3 or TRBV12-4 with TRBJ2-4; D unclear. The germline V and J ends were trimmed by 5 bases and 9 bases, with 8 bases remaining between them. CDR3 length: 11 residues. The CDR3 nucleotides read TGTGCCAGCAGTAATTCACGCATTCAGTACTTC. It specifies CASSNSRIQYF.

CDR3 sequence (DNA): TGTGCCAGCAGCTCACAGGGACAGTATAATTCACCCCTCCACTTT. The encoded protein is CASSSQGQYNSPLHF. The chain combines TRBV13 with TRBJ1-6, with 7 bases identical to TRBD1. Germline CDR1 PRHDT, CDR2 FYEKMQ (reference sequence). The J segment lost 4 bases and the V segment lost 4 bases, leaving 4 bases of the junction unmatched. This CDR3 contains 15 residues.

The rearrangement links TRBV19 to TRBJ1-3, with D hard to call. With 7 bases removed from V and 0 bases from J, the gap between germline ends came to 10 bases. CDR3 size: 14 residues. The V gene's germline CDR1 is LNHDA and CDR2 SQIVND (reference sequence). CDR3 nucleotide sequence: TGTGCCAGTACGGAACAGAGCTCTGGAAACACCATATATTTT. This sequence encodes CASTEQSSGNTIYF.

CDR3 in amino acids: CASSVVDRNGYTF. The CDR3 DNA sequence: TGTGCCAGCAGCGTAGTCGACAGAAATGGCTACACCTTC. J is TRBJ1-2 and V is TRBV9; D might be TRBD1 (5 bases). Germline CDR1 SGDLS, CDR2 YYNGEE. The CDR3 contains 13 residues. Trimming left V 0 bases short and J 6 bases short, with 9 bases between.

The chain joins TRBV7-2 to TRBJ1-1, with D unresolved. Germline lookup yields CDR1 SGHTA and CDR2 FQGNSA. V gave up 3 bases and J gave up 1 base, with 6 bases separating them. CDR3 length: 13 residues. CDR3 in amino acids: CASSFAGNTEAFF. Here the CDR3 DNA reads TGTGCCAGCAGCTTCGCGGGGAACACTGAAGCTTTCTTT.

The chain combines TRBV9 with TRBJ2-1; 12 bases fit TRBD2. CDR3 length: 16 amino acids. The V gene end was trimmed by 4 bases and the J gene end by 1 base; junction bases not matched to a gene: 3. Germline assignment: CDR1 SGDLS and CDR2 YYNGEE. CDR3 amino acids: CASSTLAGGSYNEQFF. CDR3 nucleotide sequence: TGTGCCAGCAGCACTCTAGCGGGAGGGTCCTACAATGAGCAGTTCTTC.

The chain has TRBV12-3 or TRBV12-4 and TRBJ1-2; D unresolved. The CDR3 loop spans 12 amino acids. With 6 bases removed from V and 3 bases from J, the gap between germline ends came to 8 bases. The DNA for the CDR3 is TGTGCCAGCAGCCAGGATGACTATGGCTACACCTTC. Protein product: CASSQDDYGYTF.

This CDR3 reads CATSRDRGGGTYNEQFF. The CDR3 nucleotides are TGTGCCACCAGCAGAGATCGTGGCGGGGGTACCTACAATGAGCAGTTCTTC. The chain recombines TRBV15 with TRBJ2-1; TRBD2 agrees at 7 bases. The CDR3 has 17 residues. V was clipped by 0 bases and J by 2 bases; unmatched bases: 7. In germline, CDR1 is LNHNV, CDR2 YYDKDF (reference sequence).

CDR3 protein: CASSLGGEPDTQYF. CDR3 bases: TGCGCCAGCAGCTTGGGCGGGGAGCCAGATACGCAGTATTTT. V gene TRBV5-1 combines with J gene TRBJ2-3, with a weak D call TRBD2 (6 bases). The length of the CDR3 is 14 residues. Trimming removed 0 bases from V and 4 bases from J, with 9 bases in between. Germline V gene data show CDR1 as SGHRS and CDR2 as YFSETQ.

This clone appeared once. This chain joins TRBV7-9 and TRBJ2-1; 8 bases are shared with TRBD1. CDR1 SEHNR and CDR2 FQNEAQ come from the germline V gene (reference sequence). V was clipped by 4 bases and J by 6 bases; unmatched bases: 11. The CDR3 has 16 amino acids. The CDR3 DNA is TGTGCCAGCAGCTACCCGACAGGGGAGAGATCCAATGAGCAGTTCTTC. Translating it yields CASSYPTGERSNEQFF.

The V call is TRBV4-2, the J call TRBJ2-1; D is ambiguous. Trimming took 4 bases from V and 4 from J, leaving 11 bases between them. CDR3 size: 14 residues. Germline CDR1 and CDR2: LGHNA and YNFKEQ. The CDR3 bases are TGTGCCAGCAGCCCGAGAGACCAGTACAATGAGCAGTTCTTC. It codes for CASSPRDQYNEQFF.

The chain couples TRBV5-5 to TRBJ2-7; D is unclear. CDR3 length: 11 residues. V lost 1 base, J lost 5 bases, and 4 bases lay in between. Germline-derived CDR1 and CDR2 are SGHKS and YYEKEE (reference sequence). This CDR3 is CASSLSNEQYF. The CDR3 bases are TGTGCCAGCAGCTTGAGTAACGAGCAGTACTTC.

V is TRBV4-1 and J is TRBJ2-5; 11 bases agree with TRBD2. With 5 bases clipped from V and 7 bases from J, the junction kept 6 bases outside the gene matches. The CDR3 covers 14 residues. In germline, CDR1 is MGHRA, CDR2 YSYEKL. CDR3 in amino acids: CASSSTSGVVTQYF. For the CDR3, the DNA is TGCGCCAGCAGCTCGACTAGCGGGGTTGTGACCCAGTACTTC.

For the CDR3, the DNA is TGTGCCAGCAGCACACACCCTGGACAGGGGGCTCGGGCTTTCTTT. Amino acid sequence: CASSTHPGQGARAFF. The gene calls are TRBV7-2 and TRBJ1-1, with 11 bases lining up with TRBD1. The CDR3 length is 15 residues. CDR1 is SGHTA and CDR2 is FQGNSA in the germline V gene. V lost 5 bases to trimming and J lost 11 bases; unmatched junction nucleotides: 13.

The V gene is TRBV11-3, the J gene TRBJ2-7; tentative D call: TRBD2 (5 bases). Per the germline V gene, CDR1 is SGHNT and CDR2 is YENEEA. The CDR3 has 13 residues. Deletions cut 1 base from V and 6 bases from J, with 10 bases between. In DNA, the CDR3 is TGTGCCAGCAGCTTAGGGGTGCGGGCCGAGCAGTACTTC. Its translation: CASSLGVRAEQYF.

The chain is built from TRBV14 and TRBJ1-6; no firm D call. Between the trimmed V and J ends, which lost 0 bases and 0 bases, there was a span of 15 bases. Germline V gene sequence: CDR1 SGHDN, CDR2 FVKESK. The CDR3 is made up of 19 amino acids. The CDR3 region is CASSQDTGWGSSYNSPLHF. Written as DNA, the CDR3 is TGTGCCAGCAGCCAAGATACGGGGTGGGGAAGCTCCTATAATTCACCCCTCCACTTT.

This clone has only a few counts. The rearrangement links TRBV4-3 to TRBJ2-1; D call uncertain. Per the germline V gene, CDR1 is LGHNA and CDR2 is YSLEER. CDR3 length equals 17 residues. Between the trimmed V and J ends, which lost 0 bases and 0 bases, there was a span of 12 bases. CDR3 sequence: CASSQDQASDSYNEQFF. The CDR3 coding sequence is TGCGCCAGCAGCCAAGATCAGGCGAGTGACTCCTACAATGAGCAGTTCTTC.

The genes are TRBV5-4 and TRBJ1-6; the D gene is possibly TRBD1 (6 bases). Trimming removed 3 bases from V and 8 bases from J, with 12 bases in between. CDR1 and CDR2 (germline): SGHNT, YYREEE (reference sequence). There are 14 residues in the CDR3. This CDR3 reads CASSSRDTHSPLHF. The CDR3 DNA follows: TGTGCCAGCAGCTCCCGGGACACACATTCACCCCTCCACTTT.

This clone was seen once. The rearrangement links TRBV6-5 to TRBJ1-4; D remains ambiguous. This CDR3 is built from 14 residues. The V end lost 0 bases, the J end lost 7 bases, and 9 bases lay between the germline ends. Germline V gene data show CDR1 as MNHEY and CDR2 as SVGAGI. CDR3 loop: CASSYSNRLEKLFF. The CDR3 coding sequence is TGTGCCAGCAGTTACTCGAACAGACTTGAAAAACTGTTTTTT.

The genes are TRBV25-1 and TRBJ2-7, with a weak D call TRBD2 (6 bases). Trimming took off 5 bases at V and 10 bases at J, with 15 bases between the two ends. The germline V gene has CDR1 MGHDK and CDR2 SYGVNS. This CDR3 spans 12 amino acids. In nucleotides, the CDR3 is TGTGCCAGCAGTCACGGACCCGGGGGACAGTACTTC. Translation: CASSHGPGGQYF.

This clone was seen only a few times. The gene calls are TRBV2 and TRBJ1-1, with D possibly being TRBD1 (6 bases). The CDR3 has 16 residues. Per the germline V gene, CDR1 is SNHLY and CDR2 is FYNNEI. V was cut by 2 bases and J by 1 base, with 14 bases left in between. CDR3 sequence (DNA): TGTGCCAGCAGTGAATCAACAGGGCGGGGGAACACTGAAGCTTTCTTT. This codes for CASSESTGRGNTEAFF.

This sequence joins TRBV2 and TRBJ2-2; TRBD2 matches at 10 bases. Losses at the gene ends were 0 bases for V and 3 bases for J; bases not matched to a gene: 4. Germline values: CDR1 SNHLY, CDR2 FYNNEI. The length of the CDR3 is 17 residues. CDR3 region: CASSEAGSGGYTGELFF. CDR3 bases: TGTGCCAGCAGTGAAGCAGGTAGCGGGGGGTACACCGGGGAGCTGTTTTTT.